The source of this TCR beta chain is a study of cytomegalovirus exposure and HLA in healthy donors. Study details: The use of the same platform for the roughly 120 validation repertoires and the 550 to 850 first-cohort repertoires was reported by a later analysis. Findings and limits, study-wide: Associated with cytomegalovirus, according to the listing, were 170 or so TCR beta chains.

This clone was seen just once. Antigen: not known. With 7 bases removed from V and 2 bases from J, the gap between germline ends came to 11 bases. The CDR3 extends over 13 amino acids. Germline-derived CDR1 and CDR2 are SNHLY and FYNNEI. Generated by immunoSEQ multiplex PCR, the TCRdb table keeps only in-frame clones and is missing some. The table includes tens of thousands of clones, 90% to 97% detected once. The sequence came from a woman aged 18-29 years in good health and CMV-seronegative. The sequenced material came from PBMCs. The chain combines TRBV2 with TRBJ2-5; possible D gene TRBD2, 5 bases. As DNA, the CDR3 is TGTGCCAGCACCACGGTAGCGCAAGAGACCCAGTACTTC. The encoded protein is CASTTVAQETQYF.